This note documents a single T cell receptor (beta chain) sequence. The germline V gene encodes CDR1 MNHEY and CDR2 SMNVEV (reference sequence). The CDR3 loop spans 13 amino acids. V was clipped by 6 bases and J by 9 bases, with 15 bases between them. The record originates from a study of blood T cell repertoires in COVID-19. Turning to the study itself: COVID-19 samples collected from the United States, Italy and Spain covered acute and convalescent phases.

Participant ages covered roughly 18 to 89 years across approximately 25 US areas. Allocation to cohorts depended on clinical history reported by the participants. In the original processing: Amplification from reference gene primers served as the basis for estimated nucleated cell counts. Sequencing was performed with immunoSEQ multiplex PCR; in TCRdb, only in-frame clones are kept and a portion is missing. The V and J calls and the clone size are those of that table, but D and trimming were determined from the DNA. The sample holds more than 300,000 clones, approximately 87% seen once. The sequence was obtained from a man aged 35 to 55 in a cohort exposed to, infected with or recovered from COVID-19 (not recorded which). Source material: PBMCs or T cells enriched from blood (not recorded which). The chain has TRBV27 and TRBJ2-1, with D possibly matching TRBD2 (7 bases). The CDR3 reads CASSPTSRGEQFF. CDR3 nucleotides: TGTGCCAGCAGCCCGACTAGCAGGGGTGAGCAGTTCTTC.